This T cell receptor beta chain was sequenced for a study of blood T cell repertoires in COVID-19. Study context: T cells, B-cell-depleted T cells, or PBMCs provided the cDNA or gDNA that served as material.

This clone has only a few counts. Study processing details: Amplification of reference gene primers was used by the study to estimate nucleated cell counts. The method was immunoSEQ multiplex PCR; TCRdb's version includes in-frame clones alone and lacks a portion of them. The DNA was the basis for D and trimming; V, J and clone size are from that table. The sample carries roughly 180,000 clones, about 84% recorded once. CDR1 and CDR2 from the germline V gene are MNHEY and SVGAGI. Between the trimmed V and J ends, which lost 6 bases and 7 bases, there was a span of 21 bases. The CDR3 consists of 15 residues.

Sequenced input: peripheral blood. The TCR sequence derives from a woman aged 30 to 39 with acute or convalescent COVID-19. This chain links TRBV6-5 with TRBJ1-1; D may be TRBD1 (5 bases). CDR3 sequence reads: CASSGRQPRTREAFF. The CDR3 DNA is TGTGCCAGCAGCGGAAGACAGCCTAGGACCCGTGAAGCTTTCTTT.